The 14 T cell receptor beta chains below were found in one sample sequenced in a study of identical twins. TCRdb reprocessed the 5' RACE reads with MiXCR, giving one entry per CDR3 protein. The table has some 1,600,000 distinct CDR3 sequences, around 33% seen once. Sequencing used cord blood. The receptors here all came from a newborn girl in good health.

As DNA, the CDR3 is TGTGCCAGCAGTCCTTATGAACTGGGACTCGTCAATCGGCAGTTCTTC. Amino acid sequence: CASSPYELGLVNRQFF. The V and J genes are TRBV28 and TRBJ2-1; a weak D match, TRBD2 (6 bases). The CDR3 is made up of 16 amino acids. Germline loops: CDR1 MDHEN, CDR2 SYDVKM. Trimming took 5 bases from V and 12 from J, leaving 26 bases between them.

This chain uses TRBV20-1 with TRBJ2-2, with 8 bases identical to TRBD1. With 6 bases clipped from V and 2 bases from J, the junction kept 8 bases outside the gene matches. CDR3 size: 15 residues. CDR1 and CDR2 (germline): DFQATT, SNEGSKA (reference sequence). The CDR3 loop reads CSARRTGINTGELFF. The CDR3 bases are TGCAGTGCGAGAAGGACAGGGATAAACACCGGGGAGCTGTTTTTT.

This clonotype showed up just a few times. The J gene is TRBJ2-5, the V gene TRBV25-1, with D possibly matching TRBD2 (6 bases). The CDR3 is made up of 15 amino acids. The V gene's germline CDR1 is MGHDK and CDR2 SYGVNS. Trimming cost V 3 bases and J 2 bases, with 13 bases left between them. The CDR3 spells CASSDLLAEQETQYF. CDR3 coding DNA: TGTGCCAGCAGTGATCTCTTAGCGGAACAAGAGACCCAGTACTTC.

With respect to this clonotype: An end of the junction does not agree with germline; a read error may underlie this. V and J are TRBV12-3 or TRBV12-4 and TRBJ2-7; D possibly corresponds to TRBD1 (7 bases). This CDR3 is 16 amino acids long. The DNA of the CDR3 is TGTACCAGCGGATTAAGTGGGGGGACAGCGCGATACGAGCAGTACTTC. It yields the protein CTSGLSGGTARYEQYF.

This clonotype was seen more than once but under ten times. The rearrangement links TRBV20-1 to TRBJ2-5, with 8 bases that match TRBD1. The V gene's germline CDR1 is DFQATT and CDR2 SNEGSKA (reference sequence). The CDR3 runs to 13 residues. J lost 4 bases, V lost 6 bases, and 7 bases had no gene match. The CDR3 loop is CSADDRGTETQYF. Here the CDR3 DNA reads TGCAGTGCCGATGACAGGGGAACAGAGACCCAGTACTTC.

The chain links TRBV6-5 to TRBJ2-3; maybe TRBD1 (6 bases). V was pared by 10 bases and J by 8 bases, with 10 bases between. The CDR3 covers 10 residues. From germline, CDR1 is MNHEY and CDR2 SVGAGI. The CDR3 region is CATTGSTQYF. The CDR3 DNA reads as TGTGCCACCACAGGGAGTACGCAGTATTTT.

The chain couples TRBV9 to TRBJ2-1; 8 positions agree with TRBD1. Germline V CDR1 and CDR2: SGDLS, YYNGEE. The CDR3 consists of 16 residues. Trimming removed 3 bases from V and 6 bases from J; junction bases left unmatched: 11. DNA of the CDR3: TGTGCCAGCAGCGCACGCTATGGACAGGGAAGCAATGAGCAGTTCTTC. The encoded protein is CASSARYGQGSNEQFF.

The chain employs TRBV13 and TRBJ2-1; 7 bases map to TRBD1. The CDR3 runs to 18 residues. Per germline, CDR1 PRHDT and CDR2 FYEKMQ (reference sequence). Germline trimming cut 5 bases from V and 2 bases from J; bases unmatched to any gene: 15. The CDR3: CASSDAIKDRRTYNEQFF. CDR3 in DNA: TGTGCCAGCAGCGACGCGATCAAGGACAGGCGAACCTACAATGAGCAGTTCTTC. Full variable domain (outside the CDR3, taken from reference TRBV13 and TRBJ2-1): AAGVIQSPRHLIKEKRETATLKCYPIPRHDTVYWYQQGPGQDPQFLISFYEKMQSDKGSIPDRFSAQQFSDYHSELNMSSLELGDSALYFCASSDAIKDRRTYNEQFFGPGTRLTVL.

Details on this clonotype: One end of the junction does not line up with germline, which may come from a read error. This sequence joins TRBV5-1 and TRBJ1-1; D may be TRBD1 (5 bases). This CDR3 contains 12 residues. The germline gives CDR1 SGHRS, CDR2 YFSETQ. The CDR3 DNA follows: TGTGCCAGCAGCTTAGGGCAGGGTGGAGCTTTCTTT. Protein: CASSLGQGGAFF.

The CDR3 loop reads CSAQRGVGYTEAFF. The CDR3 bases are TGCAGTGCTCAACGAGGGGTGGGCTACACTGAAGCTTTCTTT. This chain connects TRBV20-1 to TRBJ1-1, with D tentatively TRBD1 (5 bases). The CDR3 extends over 14 amino acids. CDR1 and CDR2 from the germline V gene are DFQATT and SNEGSKA (reference sequence). V dropped 5 bases and J dropped 3 bases, with 16 bases sitting between them.

The chain employs TRBV4-1 and TRBJ2-7; tentative D call: TRBD2 (6 bases). The CDR3 is 16 amino acids. The germline V gene encodes CDR1 MGHRA and CDR2 YSYEKL. With 0 bases removed from V and 2 bases from J, the gap between germline ends came to 14 bases. The CDR3 loop is CASSQDGRGLAYEQYF. As DNA, the CDR3 is TGCGCCAGCAGCCAAGATGGACGGGGGTTAGCCTACGAGCAGTACTTC.

A remark on this clonotype: Just one base apart from a much larger clone, this may be a read error. The rearrangement uses TRBV10-3 and TRBJ2-5; TRBD1 agrees at 7 bases. The J call may be faulty, since TRBJ2-7 better matches the DNA end. Germline CDR1 reads ENHRY; CDR2 reads SYGVKD. The CDR3 is 14 amino acids. The CDR3 bases are TGTGCCACCAGTGACGGAGACAGGGTTTACGAGCAGTACTTC. The encoded protein is CATSDGDRVYEQYF.

This chain uses TRBV5-1 with TRBJ1-2; TRBD1 agrees at 7 bases. CDR3 size: 15 residues. J was trimmed by 7 bases and V by 4 bases; bases with no gene match: 13. CDR1 and CDR2 (germline): SGHRS, YFSETQ. The CDR3 here is CASSEGQTFGGGYTF. The CDR3 region has the DNA TGCGCCAGCAGCGAGGGACAGACCTTCGGTGGTGGCTACACCTTC.

This clonotype was picked up a small number of times. The CDR3 DNA follows: TGTGCCACCAGCAGCGTTGCAACTAATGAAAAACTGTTTTTT. Residues: CATSSVATNEKLFF. The chain combines TRBV15 with TRBJ1-4; D is ambiguous. This CDR3 is 14 amino acids long. Between the trimmed V and J ends, which lost 3 bases and 0 bases, there was a span of 5 bases. Germline V gene lookup returns CDR1 LNHNV and CDR2 YYDKDF (reference sequence).